This TCR beta chain was retrieved from a study of blood T cell repertoires in COVID-19. For the study at large: Both acute and convalescent COVID-19 samples were obtained from the United States, Italy and Spain. Sources were T cells, B-cell-depleted T cells, or PBMCs; the material itself was cDNA or gDNA.

Participants' own reports of clinical history determined their cohort assignment. TCRdb's table, derived via immunoSEQ multiplex PCR, lists solely in-frame clones and lacks some. The sample carries about 270,000 clones, around 90% recorded once. Germline CDR1 and CDR2: GTSNPN and SVGIG (reference sequence). This CDR3 has 15 amino acids. V lost 0 bases to trimming and J lost 0 bases, with 9 bases between them. This sequence joins TRBV30 and TRBJ1-3; D is unclear. The sequencing sample was made of PBMCs or T cells enriched from blood (not recorded which). The TCR was taken from a middle-aged woman with acute COVID-19. For the CDR3, the DNA is TGTGCCTGGAGTGTCCCAGGTCTCTCTGGAAACACCATATATTTT. As protein: CAWSVPGLSGNTIYF.